This is a list of T cell receptor beta chains from one sample in a study of blood T cell repertoires in COVID-19. Profiled with immunoSEQ multiplex PCR; TCRdb holds only in-frame clones, not every one. The data show a few hundred thousand clones, around 87% seen once. The specimen was peripheral blood. These receptors were obtained from a man younger than 35 with active or convalescent COVID-19. Each CDR3 is given with its conserved first and last residue. The order of the fields is clone size, D gene, V gene, J gene, CDR3 DNA, CDR3 protein. D genes are given only for firm matches. Clone sizes are given selectively: once, few, many, or a class where the clone is expanded.

.	.	TRBV6-5	TRBJ2-5	TGTGCCACCCGGCGGCGGTCAAAAGAGACCCAGTACTTC	CATRRRSKETQYF
.	TRBD2	TRBV5-1	TRBJ2-7	TGCGCCAGCAGCGGGGGGGACGTGAACGAGCAGTACTTC	CASSGGDVNEQYF
.	.	TRBV3-1/TRBV3-2	TRBJ2-1	TGTGCCAGCAGCCGTGGGGCTCGGGTCGGTGAGCAGTTCTTC	CASSRGARVGEQFF
.	TRBD1	TRBV27	TRBJ1-1	TGTGCCAGTCTACCGGGACAGGGATCAAGTAACACTGAAGCTTTCTTT	CASLPGQGSSNTEAFF
.	TRBD1	TRBV6-5	TRBJ1-1	TGTGCCAGCAACGCCGACAGGGGGGACACTGAAGCTTTCTTT	CASNADRGDTEAFF
.	.	TRBV27	TRBJ1-2	TGTAGACACGGACCGGTCACAGGGAAGTTATGCGATGGCTACACCTTC	CRHGPVTGKLCDGYTF
.	TRBD1	TRBV5-6	TRBJ1-3	TGTGCCAGCAGCTTTGACAGGGCTGGAAACACCATATATTTT	CASSFDRAGNTIYF
.	.	TRBV5-1	TRBJ1-1	TGCGCCAGCAGCTTGGGCCCAGGTGTCCCCCACGGAGCTTTCTTT	CASSLGPGVPHGAFF
.	.	TRBV10-2	TRBJ2-7	TGCGCCAGCACCCCGGACAGTTCCTACGAGCAGTACTTC	CASTPDSSYEQYF
once	TRBD2	TRBV7-8	TRBJ2-2	TGTGCCAGCAGCGTTATAGCGGGAGGGGGCGGGGAGCTGTTTTTT	CASSVIAGGGGELFF
once	TRBD2	TRBV5-4	TRBJ2-2	TGTGCCACCCAGCGGGAGTATGACGGGGAGCTGTTTTTT	CATQREYDGELFF
.	.	TRBV5-5	TRBJ1-2	TGTGCCAGCAGCTTATTCGCAGGGGATCACTATGGCTACACCTTC	CASSLFAGDHYGYTF
.	TRBD1	TRBV5-1	TRBJ1-1	TGCGCCAGCAGCTTGAATCAGGGGGCGACTGAAGCTTTCTTT	CASSLNQGATEAFF
.	.	TRBV28	TRBJ2-7	TGTGCCAGCAGCAGTGGACAGCCTCTCTACGAGCAGTACTTC	CASSSGQPLYEQYF
.	.	TRBV4-1	TRBJ2-1	TGCGCCAGCAGCCTCACTTCTGGACTGCCCCGGGACAATGAGCAGTTCTTC	CASSLTSGLPRDNEQFF
few	TRBD2	TRBV30	TRBJ2-2	TGTGCCTGGATGGGGACTACGAACACCGGGGAGCTGTTTTTT	CAWMGTTNTGELFF
.	.	TRBV3-1/TRBV3-2	TRBJ1-1	TGTGCCAGCAGCTTTAGGGGAAACACTGAAGCTTTCTTT	CASSFRGNTEAFF
.	TRBD1	TRBV6-5	TRBJ1-5	TGTGCCACCAGTCAGGGGGCTATTCAGCCCCAGCATTTT	CATSQGAIQPQHF
.	.	TRBV5-1	TRBJ1-1	TGCGCCAGCAGCACCGGGGAGGGGAACACTGAAGCTTTCTTT	CASSTGEGNTEAFF
.	TRBD2	TRBV6-5	TRBJ2-2	TGTGCCAGCAGCAATTGGGGGGGAGACACCGGGGAGCTGTTTTTT	CASSNWGGDTGELFF
.	TRBD1	TRBV5-1	TRBJ2-7	TGCGCCAGCAGCGGCTTACTCGACAGGGATGGCGAGCAGTACTTC	CASSGLLDRDGEQYF
.	TRBD1	TRBV6-5	TRBJ1-2	TGTGCCAGCAGAGTTCAGACAGGGAAAGTGGAGGGCTACACCTTC	CASRVQTGKVEGYTF
.	.	TRBV7-9	TRBJ1-6	TGTGCCAGCAGCCGACACTCCAGGGGTGAGTCACCCCTCCACTTT	CASSRHSRGESPLHF
.	TRBD1	TRBV19	TRBJ1-6	TGTGCCAGTAGTATGGCGGGACAGATGAATTCACCCCTCCACTTT	CASSMAGQMNSPLHF
.	.	TRBV30	TRBJ1-1	TGTGCCTGCCGAAGCGGAGGGAACACTGAAGCTTTCTTT	CACRSGGNTEAFF
.	TRBD1	TRBV28	TRBJ1-1	TGTGCCAGTCGGGAGGGGGCAGGGGAAGCTTTCTTT	CASREGAGEAFF
.	TRBD1	TRBV28	TRBJ1-6	TGTGCCAGCAGTAATCGACAGGGGGCGAATTCACCCCTCCACTTT	CASSNRQGANSPLHF
.	.	TRBV3-1/TRBV3-2	TRBJ1-1	TGTGCCAGCAGCCAAATGCCGGGGACTGAAGCTTTCTTT	CASSQMPGTEAFF
.	.	TRBV18	TRBJ1-5	TGTGCCAGCTCACCGGAGAATCAGCCCCAGCATTTT	CASSPENQPQHF
.	.	TRBV5-1	TRBJ1-2	TGCGCCAGCAGCTTTGGGGCCACTAACTATGGCTACACCTTC	CASSFGATNYGYTF
.	.	TRBV29-1	TRBJ1-2	TGCAGCGTTGATAAAGGCTACACCTTC	CSVDKGYTF
few	.	TRBV4-1	TRBJ2-2	TGCGCCAGCAGCCCGATACTAAACGACAGAGGTGCCGGGGAGCTGTTTTTT	CASSPILNDRGAGELFF
.	TRBD2	TRBV5-6	TRBJ2-1	TGTGCCAGCAGCGGGGCGGGAGCTACCTACAATGAGCAGTTCTTC	CASSGAGATYNEQFF
.	.	TRBV12-3/TRBV12-4	TRBJ1-1	TGTGCCAGCAGTTTATGGGGGGACACTGAAGCTTTCTTT	CASSLWGDTEAFF
.	TRBD1	TRBV5-1	TRBJ1-3	TGCGCCAGCAGCCTACAGGGGGCTGGAAACACCATATATTTT	CASSLQGAGNTIYF
.	TRBD1	TRBV19	TRBJ2-7	TGTGCCAGTAGCCCGGGACAGGGGATTGGAGAGCAGTACTTC	CASSPGQGIGEQYF
once	TRBD1	TRBV2	TRBJ1-4	TGTGCCAGCACGGGGACAGTTGGGGAAAAACTGTTTTTT	CASTGTVGEKLFF
.	TRBD1	TRBV18	TRBJ2-7	TGTGCCAGCTCACCAGACAGGGGCCCTGGCGAGCAGTACTTC	CASSPDRGPGEQYF
.	.	TRBV3-1/TRBV3-2	TRBJ1-1	TGTGCCAGCAGCCCAGATGTCCAGGGTTTCACTGAAGCTTTCTTT	CASSPDVQGFTEAFF
.	.	TRBV19	TRBJ1-5	TGTGCCAGTAGTGGGCACCCTAGCAATCAGCCCCAGCATTTT	CASSGHPSNQPQHF
.	TRBD1	TRBV6-5	TRBJ1-1	TGTGCCAGCAGTTACACAGGGGGGGGTACTGAAGCTTTCTTT	CASSYTGGGTEAFF
.	TRBD1	TRBV28	TRBJ1-5	TGTGCCAGCAGTCAAGACAGGGACAGCAATCAGCCCCAGCATTTT	CASSQDRDSNQPQHF
.	.	TRBV6-6	TRBJ2-7	TGTGCCAGCACCCTCGGTGGAGTAAGCTCCTACGAGCAGTACTTC	CASTLGGVSSYEQYF
.	.	TRBV30	TRBJ1-2	TGTGCCTGGTATCAGGGTCCGGCCTATGGCTACACCTTC	CAWYQGPAYGYTF
.	TRBD1	TRBV6-6	TRBJ1-4	TGTGCCAGCAGTTATAGGGGGCAAGGGGAAAAACTGTTTTTT	CASSYRGQGEKLFF
few	.	TRBV30	TRBJ1-3	TGTGCCAGAGGGACTTCCTCTGGAAACACCATATATTTT	CARGTSSGNTIYF
.	.	TRBV7-3	TRBJ2-1	TGTGCCAGCAGCGTACTGGTGCTCCTCTACAATGAGCAGTTCTTC	CASSVLVLLYNEQFF
.	.	TRBV19	TRBJ2-3	TGTGCCAGTAGTATCTCCGGGACACCCGTGACAGATACGCAGTATTTT	CASSISGTPVTDTQYF
once	TRBD1	TRBV7-9	TRBJ1-3	TGTGCCAGCAGCTTTTATATAGGGGGCGAATCTGGAAACACCATATATTTT	CASSFYIGGESGNTIYF
few	TRBD1	TRBV6-2/TRBV6-3	TRBJ2-7	TGTGCCAGCAGTTACTCTGGGACAGGGATAGGCGAGCAGTACTTC	CASSYSGTGIGEQYF
once	.	TRBV21-1	TRBJ2-4	TGTGCCAGCACCCCTTCGACAGCGAAAGCCAAAAACATTCAGTACTTC	CASTPSTAKAKNIQYF
.	.	TRBV2	TRBJ1-5	TGTGCCAGCAGTTGGGACATCCAGCCCCAGCATTTT	CASSWDIQPQHF
.	.	TRBV7-2	TRBJ2-3	TGTGCCAGCAGCTTAGAAGCTTATCTGGGCACAGATACGCAGTATTTT	CASSLEAYLGTDTQYF
once	.	TRBV3-1/TRBV3-2	TRBJ1-2	TGTGCCAGCAGCCAATACAGGGCCTATGGCTACACCTTC	CASSQYRAYGYTF
.	TRBD1	TRBV11-3	TRBJ1-6	TGTGCCAGCAGCCCGGACAGGCTGAATTCACCCCTCCACTTT	CASSPDRLNSPLHF
.	.	TRBV11-2	TRBJ1-1	TGTGCCAGCAGCTTAGCGGGTTCCAGAATAAACACTGAAGCTTTCTTT	CASSLAGSRINTEAFF
.	.	TRBV5-1	TRBJ2-1	TGCGCCAGCAGCTTTTCTCCCGGGACCAGGGGTTACAATGAGCAGTTCTTC	CASSFSPGTRGYNEQFF
.	.	TRBV5-4	TRBJ2-1	TGTGCCAGCAGGATTGGGCAGAGCTCCTACAATGAGCAGTTCTTC	CASRIGQSSYNEQFF
.	TRBD1	TRBV7-2	TRBJ1-2	TGTGCCAGCAGCCTGGGGACAGGGACGGGCTACACCTTC	CASSLGTGTGYTF
.	TRBD2	TRBV5-4	TRBJ2-5	TGTGCCAGCAGCCTGAGCGGGAGGGCCACGGAGACCCAGTACTTC	CASSLSGRATETQYF